This T cell receptor (beta chain) appears in the sequencing data of a study of blood T cell repertoires in COVID-19. Turning to the study itself: From the United States, Italy and Spain came samples of acute and convalescent COVID-19. The analysed material was cDNA or gDNA that came from T cells, B-cell-depleted T cells, or PBMCs.

The ends lost 0 bases at V and 4 bases at J; junction bases unmatched: 17. Germline CDR1 is ENHRY and CDR2 is SYGVKD. The CDR3 contains 19 residues. This clone turned up a few times. Sequenced by immunoSEQ multiplex PCR; TCRdb stores in-frame clones only, minus some. The sample lists hundreds of thousands of clones; 80% to 90% were seen once. The sample taken for sequencing was peripheral blood. The V and J genes are TRBV10-3 and TRBJ1-2; 7 bases are a match to TRBD1. The clonotype originates from a woman aged 25-40 years with active or convalescent COVID-19. Here the CDR3 DNA reads TGTGCCATCAGTGAGTCGGGGCCCGCCGGGACAGTCCTTACCTATGGCTACACCTTC. Translated, it gives CAISESGPAGTVLTYGYTF.